This TCR beta chain was retrieved from a study of graft-versus-host responses after intestinal transplantation (dated by TCRdb to about 2021). Study-level background: The transplants that recipients got were multivisceral, liver-intestinal, or isolated intestinal. To identify alloreactive clones, pre-transplant mixed lymphocyte reaction products were sequenced and then compared with unstimulated pre-transplant donor and recipient T cells. Every recipient was given anti-thymocyte globulin induction, followed by around three years of maintenance tacrolimus and steroids. Samples from a few later patients were sequenced in-house on an Illumina MiSeq with MiXCR processing rather than by the commercial service. The cohort enrolled some 23 intestinal transplant recipients, one of whom was a retransplant, and 3 patients without pretransplant specimens were excluded. A peak of at least 4% donor T cells among recipient peripheral blood mononuclear cells was the definition used for donor T cell macrochimerism. After intestinal transplantation, graft-versus-host and host-versus-graft alloreactive T cell clones were followed in the graft, circulation and bone marrow using bulk TCR-beta CDR3 sequencing.

Library method: the immunoSEQ multiplex PCR assay. For most patients, genomic DNA was subjected to high-throughput TCR-beta CDR3 sequencing by Adaptive Biotechnologies. In the authors' own workflow: TCR sequencing data were retrieved from Adaptive's ImmunoSEQ software for 15 to 20 patients, whereas a few other patients were processed with MiXCR and VDJtools. CDR3 nucleotide sequences shared between donor and recipient were removed because their origin could not be assigned. At least 2-fold expansion over unstimulated cells and a minimum CFSE-low frequency of 0.002% (template counts) or 0.001% (read counts) were required for clones to be classified as alloreactive. Clones were considered mappable if detected in sequenced pre-transplant spleen, lymph node, or MLR CFSE-low populations of the donor or recipient. The cumulative frequency of alloreactive clones was calculated as a percentage of all sequences, weighted by copy number. Imported from immuneACCESS, the table was reduced by TCRdb to in-frame sequences with V and J called. These copies leave out some clones; in studies compared against another copy, an unresolved V gene accounts for under half, and the cause of the remainder is not known. V and J calls and clone size follow that table, whereas D and trimming were derived from the DNA. Present in this sample are around 9,900 clones, over 90% of which were seen just once. Jointly, the top ten make up 16% of the sample.

On this clone: Its antigen is not yet known. No base qualities exist here, and no much larger clone lies one base off it.

Here is what the overall study found, with its caveats: In the allografts of patients with donor T cell macrochimerism, GvH to HvG T cell clonal ratios were high. The conclusions were limited by the relatively low number and heterogeneity of the intestinal transplant patients. GvH clones were detected in recipient bone marrow, and some appeared earlier in ileal mucosa or blood, consistent with an intestinal mucosal origin. Early after transplant, peak levels of circulating GvH clones were associated with declines in HvG clones.

After transplant, bone marrow was aspirated from the posterior iliac crest or from another site chosen by the physician. V lost 2 bases and J lost 7 bases; the stretch between them is 14 bases long. Taken from the germline V gene, the CDR1 and CDR2 loops are MGHDK and SYGVNS. The CDR3 goes from the cysteine to the phenylalanine over 15 residues. Only the CDR3 region is kept as DNA, spanning 45 bases read in frame from base 1. The chain is made from TRBV25-1 and TRBJ1-4; a tentative D call is TRBD1 (5 bases match). The clonotype was recovered from a human patient who received an intestinal transplant, so some T cells may come from the graft donor. Material: bone marrow, obtained approximately 530 days after intestinal transplantation. The nucleotide sequence reads as follows: TGTGCCAGCAGTGAAGTCCGGGGGTCGACTGAAAAACTGTTTTTT. Translation gives CASSEVRGSTEKLFF.